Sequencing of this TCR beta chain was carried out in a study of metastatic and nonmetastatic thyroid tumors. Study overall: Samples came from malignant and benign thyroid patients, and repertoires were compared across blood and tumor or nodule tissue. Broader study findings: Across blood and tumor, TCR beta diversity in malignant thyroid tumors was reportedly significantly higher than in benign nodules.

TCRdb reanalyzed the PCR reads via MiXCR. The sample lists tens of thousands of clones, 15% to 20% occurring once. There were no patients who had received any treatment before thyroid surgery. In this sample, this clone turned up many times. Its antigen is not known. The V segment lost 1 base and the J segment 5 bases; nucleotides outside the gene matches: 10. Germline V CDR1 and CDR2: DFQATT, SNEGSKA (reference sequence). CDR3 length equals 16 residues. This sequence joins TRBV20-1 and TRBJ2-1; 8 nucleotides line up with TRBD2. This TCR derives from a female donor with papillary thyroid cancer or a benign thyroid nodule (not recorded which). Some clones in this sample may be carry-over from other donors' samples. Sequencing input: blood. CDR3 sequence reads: CSARGRTSLIDNEQFF. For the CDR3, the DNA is TGCAGTGCTAGAGGCCGGACTAGCCTTATTGACAATGAGCAGTTCTTC.